This TCR beta chain was identified in a study of blood T cell repertoires in COVID-19 (dated by TCRdb to about 2020). At the level of the whole study: The collaborator samples originated in the United States, Italy and Spain and spanned the acute and convalescent phases of COVID-19. Sample metadata almost always included a de-identified subject ID, COVID-19 status, age in years and sex. The dataset comprised deeply sampled blood TCRbeta repertoires from subjects exposed to, actively infected with, or recovered from COVID-19. Where HLA class I and class II types were available, the types were taken from metadata supplied by the sample provider, not from assay-based typing. Samples came from the ongoing ImmuneRACE study (first 160 participants) plus 1,254 subjects from 6 global collaborators. The repertoires were made available in a free public database intended to serve as a resource for research on the immune response to SARS-CoV-2. The prospective study material was composed of cDNA or gDNA derived from T cells, B-cell-depleted T cells, or PBMCs. The research as a whole found: How much clinical and demographic metadata was included differed by source and by participant, and the metadata was provided uncurated.

Turning to this clone: The antigen this receptor binds is unknown. Base qualities are missing; no much larger clone stands one base away.

The immunoSEQ Assay, a bias-controlled multiplex PCR, was used to amplify TCRbeta CDR3 regions from genomic DNA. In the source study's methods: Within the assay, amplification of reference gene primers was used to estimate how many nucleated cells each sample contained. To quantify the absolute abundance of each unique TCRbeta CDR3 rearrangement, sequence reads were collapsed and filtered. For each sample, productive Simpson clonality was calculated as the square root of Simpson's diversity index across productive rearrangements. TCRdb limited this immuneACCESS table to in-frame rearrangements with V and J called. A share of clones is missing; checked studies link under half to unresolved V genes, and the rest is unexplained. V, J and clone size are those of that table, while D and trimming were read from the DNA. Here the sample has 200,000 to 250,000 clones; roughly four fifths occur a single time. The top ten hold under 2% of the sample.

Enrolling through a virtual design, the prospective study's participants ranged in age from about 18 to 89 years and lived across 20 to 30 United States geographic areas. In the prospective study, participants were assigned to cohorts based on the clinical history participants reported in a screening survey and a study questionnaire. Recovered participants in ImmuneRACE Cohort 3 were defined as having two consecutive negative NP/OP PCR tests, clearance from a healthcare professional, or resolution of symptoms. In the prospective study, mobile phlebotomists collected whole blood, serum and a nasopharyngeal or oropharyngeal swab from each participant. Over a roughly two-month period, participants in the prospective study had the option of providing additional blood draws and questionnaires. Prospective study blood samples were shipped either frozen or at room temperature before DNA extraction. From cysteine to phenylalanine, the CDR3 is 15 amino acids long. Left in the record is the CDR3 DNA by itself, 45 bases read in frame from the first base. V gives up 2 bases and J gives up 3 bases, and the segment between their germline ends measures 14 bases. From the germline V gene, CDR1 is SGHNT and CDR2 is YENEEA.

The material sequenced was PBMCs or T cells enriched from blood (not recorded which). This receptor was taken from a man in his 60s who had recovered from COVID-19. The rearranged chain carries TRBV11-3 and TRBJ2-7; a weak D assignment points to TRBD1 (5 bases agree). The encoded CDR3 is CASSLRAGPSYEQYF. Here is the DNA: TGTGCCAGCAGCTTAAGGGCAGGGCCGAGCTACGAGCAGTACTTC.